Listed below are T cell receptor beta chains from one sample, sequenced in a study of T-cell memory formation after mild COVID-19. Each CDR3 protein gets one entry after TCRdb re-called the 5' RACE reads with MiXCR. The sample includes roughly 340,000 distinct CDR3 sequences, approximately 22% of them seen just once. Sequencing was performed on PBMCs or a T cell subset sorted from them (not recorded which). These receptors all come from a man between 18 and 29 years old who had mild COVID-19 (a few samples of this study predate the infection). Cell type and time point are not known. CDR3s include the opening cysteine and the closing phenylalanine or tryptophan. Each record gives: clone size, V gene, J gene, D gene, CDR3 protein, CDR3 DNA. The D gene is left open where the match is weak. The size entry is marked missing in some rows and otherwise reads once, few, many or a size class.

>NA|TRBV3-1|TRBJ2-4|NA
CASSQDRVSAKNIQYF
TGTGCCAGCAGCCAAGACAGGGTATCGGCCAAAAACATTCAGTACTTC
>NA|TRBV28|TRBJ2-3|TRBD1
CASSPQGVTSTDTQYF
TGTGCCAGCAGTCCACAGGGGGTTACTAGCACAGATACGCAGTATTTT
>NA|TRBV7-9|TRBJ2-5|NA
CASSLVGTAQETQYF
TGTGCCAGCAGCTTAGTCGGGACGGCTCAAGAGACCCAGTACTTC
>NA|TRBV7-3|TRBJ2-1|NA
CASSSQARPHNEQFF
TGTGCCAGCAGCTCCCAAGCCCGACCCCACAATGAGCAGTTCTTC
>few|TRBV13|TRBJ2-5|NA
CASSFLTETQYF
TGTGCCAGCAGTTTCCTAACGGAGACCCAGTACTTC
>few|TRBV3-1|TRBJ1-1|NA
CASSQVDGTEAFF
TGTGCCAGCAGCCAAGTTGACGGAACTGAAGCTTTCTTT
>few|TRBV18|TRBJ2-2|TRBD1
CASSQSGTDNTGELFF
TGTGCCAGCTCACAGTCAGGGACAGACAACACCGGGGAGCTGTTTTTT
>NA|TRBV7-2|TRBJ1-3|NA
CASSPRRFGNTIYF
TGTGCCAGCAGCCCCCGGCGGTTTGGAAACACCATATATTTT
>few|TRBV5-5|TRBJ1-5|NA
CASSSGQPQHF
TGTGCCAGCAGCTCCGGTCAGCCCCAGCATTTT
>few|TRBV24-1|TRBJ2-1|NA
CATSDSRGTNEQFF
TGTGCCACCAGTGACTCCCGGGGCACCAATGAGCAGTTCTTC
>NA|TRBV9|TRBJ2-5|TRBD2
CASSVLPDAGGAQYF
TGTGCCAGCAGCGTCTTGCCGGACGCTGGGGGGGCCCAGTACTTC
>NA|TRBV6-5|TRBJ1-6|TRBD1
CASSYGTDRRPLHF
TGTGCCAGCAGTTACGGGACAGACCGACGGCCCCTCCACTTT
>few|TRBV6-5|TRBJ1-1|NA
CASSVQGSTEAFF
TGTGCCAGCAGTGTTCAGGGGAGCACTGAAGCTTTCTTT
>few|TRBV11-1|TRBJ2-5|TRBD1
CASSLNRGRQETQYF
TGTGCCAGCAGCCTAAACAGGGGGCGCCAAGAGACCCAGTACTTC
>once|TRBV4-1|TRBJ2-5|NA
CASSQVNLMSFETQYF
TGCGCCAGCAGCCAAGTGAACTTAATGAGTTTTGAGACCCAGTACTTC
>NA|TRBV4-1|TRBJ1-2|NA
CASSQEGRAGYGYTF
TGCGCCAGCAGCCAAGAAGGCAGGGCAGGATATGGCTACACCTTC
>NA|TRBV18|TRBJ2-3|NA
CASSGPRVAYTDTQYF
TGTGCCAGCTCAGGCCCCCGAGTAGCCTACACAGATACGCAGTATTTT
>NA|TRBV7-2|TRBJ1-6|NA
CASSLEGLSSPLHF
TGTGCCAGCAGCTTAGAAGGTCTAAGCTCACCCCTCCACTTT
>NA|TRBV7-8|TRBJ2-3|TRBD2
CASSLAPGREGRYF
TGTGCCAGCAGCTTAGCCCCCGGCAGGGAGGGCCGGTATTTT
>NA|TRBV11-2|TRBJ2-3|TRBD2
CASSSGLAGTAQYF
TGTGCCAGCAGCTCAGGACTAGCCGGTACGGCGCAGTATTTT
>NA|TRBV28|TRBJ2-3|TRBD2
CASSLYVRGAGRYF
TGTGCCAGCAGTTTATATGTGCGGGGGGCGGGCCGGTATTTT
>NA|TRBV27|TRBJ2-7|NA
CASSLLVSGSEQYF
TGTGCCAGCAGTTTACTAGTTTCGGGTAGCGAGCAGTACTTC
>many|TRBV4-1|TRBJ1-5|NA
CASSQVGSNQPQHF
TGCGCCAGCAGCCAAGTCGGCAGCAATCAGCCCCAGCATTTT
>NA|TRBV5-1|TRBJ1-2|TRBD1
CASSLGQGLNGYTF
TGCGCCAGCAGCTTGGGACAGGGTTTGAATGGCTACACCTTC
>NA|TRBV7-9|TRBJ1-6|NA
CASSLGAAGRNSPLHF
TGTGCCAGCAGCCTTGGGGCAGCCGGCCGAAATTCACCCCTCCACTTT
>few|TRBV7-2|TRBJ1-5|TRBD1
CASSSNAGGGQPQHF
TGTGCCAGCAGCTCAAACGCAGGGGGCGGTCAGCCCCAGCATTTT
>few|TRBV7-9|TRBJ1-2|NA
CASSFDNPYGYTF
TGTGCCAGCAGCTTCGATAATCCCTATGGCTACACCTTC
>many|TRBV9|TRBJ2-1|NA
CASSEKSSYNEQFF
TGTGCCAGCAGTGAAAAGAGCTCCTACAATGAGCAGTTCTTC
>few|TRBV29-1|TRBJ2-1|NA
CSSWGFNEQFF
TGCAGCTCCTGGGGGTTCAATGAGCAGTTCTTC
>many|TRBV20-1|TRBJ2-3|TRBD2
CSAGGGSTDTQYF
TGCAGTGCCGGGGGGGGGAGCACAGATACGCAGTATTTT
>few|TRBV5-6|TRBJ2-5|TRBD2
CASSWRGGVETQYF
TGTGCCAGCAGCTGGCGGGGGGGCGTGGAGACCCAGTACTTC
>NA|TRBV5-6|TRBJ1-4|NA
CASSLVGAATNEKLFF
TGTGCCAGCAGCTTGGTAGGGGCGGCAACTAATGAAAAACTGTTTTTT
>once|TRBV7-7|TRBJ2-1|NA
CASSLVAGSPYNEQFF
TGTGCCAGCAGCTTAGTCGCGGGGAGCCCCTACAATGAGCAGTTCTTC
>few|TRBV6-1|TRBJ2-3|TRBD1
CASSEGTGGDTQYF
TGTGCCAGCAGTGAGGGGACAGGGGGGGATACGCAGTATTTT
>NA|TRBV5-5|TRBJ1-6|TRBD1
CASSRGQGVNSPLHF
TGTGCCAGCAGCCGAGGACAGGGTGTTAATTCACCCCTCCACTTT
>NA|TRBV5-1|TRBJ1-4|TRBD1
CASSIGTGKGQELFF
TGCGCCAGCAGCATAGGGACAGGGAAGGGACAAGAACTGTTTTTT
>many|TRBV7-2|TRBJ1-6|NA
CASSLNQVSPLHF
TGTGCCAGCAGCTTAAATCAGGTCTCACCCCTCCACTTT
>few|TRBV28|TRBJ2-4|NA
CASSFIGQAKNIQYF
TGTGCCAGCAGTTTTATCGGGCAGGCCAAAAACATTCAGTACTTC
>few|TRBV12-3/TRBV12-4|TRBJ1-2|NA
CASSELGGVYGYTF
TGTGCCAGCAGTGAACTCGGGGGGGTCTATGGCTACACCTTC
>few|TRBV4-3|TRBJ1-4|NA
CASSQEGRTVNEKLFF
TGCGCCAGCAGCCAAGAGGGAAGGACAGTAAATGAAAAACTGTTTTTT
>few|TRBV4-1|TRBJ2-1|TRBD2
CASSSGTSGGGSYNEQFF
TGCGCCAGCAGTTCCGGGACTAGCGGGGGGGGCTCCTACAATGAGCAGTTCTTC
>NA|TRBV7-8|TRBJ2-3|NA
CASSPPWRSDTQYF
TGTGCCAGCAGCCCCCCCTGGAGGTCAGATACGCAGTATTTT
>NA|TRBV27|TRBJ1-2|NA
CASRARAGRSVDYGYTF
TGTGCCAGCAGGGCCCGGGCAGGGCGGTCCGTGGACTATGGCTACACCTTC
>NA|TRBV27|TRBJ1-2|NA
CASSLFGRGLGYTF
TGTGCCAGCAGTCTCTTCGGACGGGGGCTTGGCTACACCTTC
>few|TRBV29-1|TRBJ2-6|NA
CSVFYSRSSGANVLTF
TGCAGCGTTTTCTACAGCAGGAGCTCTGGGGCCAACGTCCTGACTTTC
>few|TRBV5-1|TRBJ1-6|NA
CASTVNSLPSPLHF
TGCGCCAGCACGGTAAACAGCCTACCTTCACCCCTCCACTTT
>few|TRBV5-1|TRBJ2-5|NA
CASSLSPGWGETQYF
TGCGCCAGCAGCTTGTCACCAGGGTGGGGAGAGACCCAGTACTTC
>NA|TRBV24-1|TRBJ2-3|NA
CATSDLRGPDTQYF
TGTGCCACCAGTGATTTGAGGGGACCAGATACGCAGTATTTT
>NA|TRBV6-2/TRBV6-3|TRBJ2-3|NA
CASSRLGVSTDTQYF
TGTGCCAGCAGCAGATTGGGGGTCAGCACAGATACGCAGTATTTT
>NA|TRBV7-8|TRBJ1-2|NA
CASSLVNGEGYTF
TGTGCCAGCAGCTTAGTCAATGGAGAGGGCTACACCTTC
>few|TRBV29-1|TRBJ1-2|NA
CSLYGYTF
TGCAGCCTATATGGCTACACCTTC
>few|TRBV3-1|TRBJ2-1|NA
CASSHLGGDEQFF
TGTGCCAGCAGCCACCTGGGCGGGGATGAGCAGTTCTTC
>NA|TRBV20-1|TRBJ2-3|NA
CSARSPSPSRSTDTQYF
TGCAGTGCTAGATCTCCGTCCCCATCGCGTAGCACAGATACGCAGTATTTT
>few|TRBV4-1|TRBJ1-1|NA
CASSQDPLGAFF
TGCGCCAGCAGCCAAGATCCCCTAGGAGCTTTCTTT
>many|TRBV18|TRBJ2-3|NA
CASSPVGQGTDTQYF
TGTGCCAGCTCACCGGTCGGGCAGGGCACAGATACGCAGTATTTT
>NA|TRBV6-5|TRBJ1-6|NA
CATHTGRSFNSPLHF
TGTGCCACACATACCGGCAGAAGCTTTAATTCACCCCTCCACTTT